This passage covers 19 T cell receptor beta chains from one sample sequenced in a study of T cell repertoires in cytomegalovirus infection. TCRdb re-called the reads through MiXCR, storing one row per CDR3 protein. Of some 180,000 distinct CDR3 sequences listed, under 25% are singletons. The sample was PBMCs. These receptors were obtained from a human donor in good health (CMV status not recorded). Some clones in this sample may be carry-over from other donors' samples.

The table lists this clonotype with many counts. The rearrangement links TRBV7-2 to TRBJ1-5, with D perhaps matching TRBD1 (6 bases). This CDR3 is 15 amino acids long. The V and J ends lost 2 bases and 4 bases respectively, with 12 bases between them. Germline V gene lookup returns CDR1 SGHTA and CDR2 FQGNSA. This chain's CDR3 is CASSLFRGGNQPQHF. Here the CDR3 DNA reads TGTGCCAGCAGCTTATTCAGGGGAGGTAATCAGCCCCAGCATTTT.

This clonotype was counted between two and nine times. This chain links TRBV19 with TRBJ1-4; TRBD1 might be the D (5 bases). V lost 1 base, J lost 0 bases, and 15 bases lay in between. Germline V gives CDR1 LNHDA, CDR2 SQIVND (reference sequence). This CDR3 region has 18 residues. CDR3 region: CASSIGAGTASTNEKLFF. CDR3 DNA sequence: TGTGCCAGTAGTATAGGGGCAGGGACGGCTTCAACTAATGAAAAACTGTTTTTT.

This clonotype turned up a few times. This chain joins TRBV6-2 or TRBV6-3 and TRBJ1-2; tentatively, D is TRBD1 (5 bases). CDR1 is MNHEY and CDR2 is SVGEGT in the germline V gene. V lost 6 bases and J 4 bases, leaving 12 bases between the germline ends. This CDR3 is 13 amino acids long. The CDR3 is CASSAGTSYGYTF. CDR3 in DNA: TGTGCCAGCAGCGCCGGGACCAGCTATGGCTACACCTTC.

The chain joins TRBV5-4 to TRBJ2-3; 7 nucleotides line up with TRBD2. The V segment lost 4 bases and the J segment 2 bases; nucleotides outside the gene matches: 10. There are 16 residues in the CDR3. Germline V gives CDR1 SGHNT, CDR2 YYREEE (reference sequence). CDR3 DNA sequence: TGTGCCAGCAGCCACAACCCCCTAGCGGCCACAGATACGCAGTATTTT. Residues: CASSHNPLAATDTQYF.

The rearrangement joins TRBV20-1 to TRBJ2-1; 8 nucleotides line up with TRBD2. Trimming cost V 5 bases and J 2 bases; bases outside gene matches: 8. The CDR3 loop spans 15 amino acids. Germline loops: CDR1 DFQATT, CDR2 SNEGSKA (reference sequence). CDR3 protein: CSAQRGTRTYNEQFF. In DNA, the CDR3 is TGCAGTGCTCAGAGAGGGACTAGAACCTACAATGAGCAGTTCTTC.

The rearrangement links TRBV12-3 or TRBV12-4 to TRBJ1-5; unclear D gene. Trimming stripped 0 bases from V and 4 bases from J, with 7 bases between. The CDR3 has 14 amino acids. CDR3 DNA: TGTGCCAGCAGTTTAGCTGTGAAAAATCAGCCCCAGCATTTT. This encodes CASSLAVKNQPQHF.

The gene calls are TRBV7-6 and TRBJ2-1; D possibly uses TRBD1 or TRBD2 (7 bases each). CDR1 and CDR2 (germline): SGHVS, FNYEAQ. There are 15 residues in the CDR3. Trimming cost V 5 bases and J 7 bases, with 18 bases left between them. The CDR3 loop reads CASSLQGGARNEQFF. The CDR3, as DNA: TGTGCCAGCAGCCTCCAGGGGGGGGCGCGGAATGAGCAGTTCTTC.

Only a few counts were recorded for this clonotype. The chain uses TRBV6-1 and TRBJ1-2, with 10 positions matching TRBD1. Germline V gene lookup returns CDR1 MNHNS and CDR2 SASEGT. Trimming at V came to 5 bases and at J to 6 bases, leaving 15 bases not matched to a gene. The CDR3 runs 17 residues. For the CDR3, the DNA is TGTGCCAGCAGTCCCCGCGGGGTCGGGGACAGGGGAAATGGCTACACCTTC. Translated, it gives CASSPRGVGDRGNGYTF.

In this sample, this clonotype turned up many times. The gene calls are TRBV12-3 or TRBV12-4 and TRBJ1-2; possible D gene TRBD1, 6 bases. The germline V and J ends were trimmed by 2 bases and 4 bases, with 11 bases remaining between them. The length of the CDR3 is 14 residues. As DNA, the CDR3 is TGTGCCAGCAGTTTACAGGGGAAAATCTATGGCTACACCTTC. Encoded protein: CASSLQGKIYGYTF.

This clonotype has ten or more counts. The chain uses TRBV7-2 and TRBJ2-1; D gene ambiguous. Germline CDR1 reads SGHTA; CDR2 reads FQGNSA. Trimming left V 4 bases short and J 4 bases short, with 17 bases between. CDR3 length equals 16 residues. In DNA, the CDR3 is TGTGCCAGCAGCTCTCGAACACACCCGATGTACAATGAGCAGTTCTTC. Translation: CASSSRTHPMYNEQFF.

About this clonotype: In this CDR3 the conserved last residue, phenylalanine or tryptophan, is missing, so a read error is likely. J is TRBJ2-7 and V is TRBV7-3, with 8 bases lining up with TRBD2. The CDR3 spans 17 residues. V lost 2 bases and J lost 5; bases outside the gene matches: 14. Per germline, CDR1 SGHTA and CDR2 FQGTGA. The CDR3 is CASSLRVGRGLAHEQYS. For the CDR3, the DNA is TGTGCCAGCAGCTTACGAGTTGGTCGAGGACTAGCCCACGAGCAGTACTCC.

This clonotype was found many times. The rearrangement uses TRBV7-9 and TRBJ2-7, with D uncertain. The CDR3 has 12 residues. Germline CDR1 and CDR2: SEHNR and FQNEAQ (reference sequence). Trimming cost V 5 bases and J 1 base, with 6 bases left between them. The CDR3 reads CASSRTSYEQYF. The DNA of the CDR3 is TGTGCCAGCAGCCGTACATCCTACGAGCAGTACTTC.

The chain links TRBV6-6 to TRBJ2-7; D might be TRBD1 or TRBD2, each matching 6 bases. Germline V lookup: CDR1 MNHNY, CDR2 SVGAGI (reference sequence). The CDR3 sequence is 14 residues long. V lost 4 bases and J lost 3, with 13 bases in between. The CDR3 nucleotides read TGTGCCAGCAGTTTATCGGGGGCTTACTACGAGCAGTACTTC. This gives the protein CASSLSGAYYEQYF.

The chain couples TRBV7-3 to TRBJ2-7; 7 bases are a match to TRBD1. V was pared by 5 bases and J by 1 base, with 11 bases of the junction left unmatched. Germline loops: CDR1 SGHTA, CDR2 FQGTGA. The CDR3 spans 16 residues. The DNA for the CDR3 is TGTGCCAGCAGCCCGGGACAGTTTAGATATTCCTACGAGCAGTACTTC. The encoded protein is CASSPGQFRYSYEQYF.

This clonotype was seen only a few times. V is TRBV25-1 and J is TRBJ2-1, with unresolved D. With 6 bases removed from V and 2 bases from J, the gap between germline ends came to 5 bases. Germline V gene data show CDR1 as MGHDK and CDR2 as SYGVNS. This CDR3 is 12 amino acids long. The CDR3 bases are TGTGCCAGCAGCTGGGCCTACAATGAGCAGTTCTTC. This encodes CASSWAYNEQFF.

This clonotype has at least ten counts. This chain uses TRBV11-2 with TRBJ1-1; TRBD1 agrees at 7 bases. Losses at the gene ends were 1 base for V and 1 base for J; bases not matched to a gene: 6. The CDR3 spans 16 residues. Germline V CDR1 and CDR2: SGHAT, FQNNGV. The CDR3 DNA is TGTGCCAGCAGCTTAGGTCAACAGGGGTGGAACACTGAAGCTTTCTTT. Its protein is CASSLGQQGWNTEAFF.

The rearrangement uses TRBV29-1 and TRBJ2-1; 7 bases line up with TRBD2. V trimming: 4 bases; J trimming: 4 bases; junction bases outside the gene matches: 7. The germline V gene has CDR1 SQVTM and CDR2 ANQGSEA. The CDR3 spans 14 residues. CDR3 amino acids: CSVVAGEAYNEQFF. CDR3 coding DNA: TGCAGCGTTGTTGCGGGAGAGGCATACAATGAGCAGTTCTTC.

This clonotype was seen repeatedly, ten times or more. Here the CDR3 DNA reads TGTGCCAGCAGCTTAGGCGGGAGATCGGATACGCAGTATTTT. Its translation: CASSLGGRSDTQYF. The J gene is TRBJ2-3, the V gene TRBV7-2, with 7 bases aligning to TRBD2. The germline CDR1 and CDR2 sequences are SGHTA and FQGNSA. After removal of 1 base from V and 6 bases from J, the junction contained 4 bases not matched to a gene. The CDR3 totals 14 residues.

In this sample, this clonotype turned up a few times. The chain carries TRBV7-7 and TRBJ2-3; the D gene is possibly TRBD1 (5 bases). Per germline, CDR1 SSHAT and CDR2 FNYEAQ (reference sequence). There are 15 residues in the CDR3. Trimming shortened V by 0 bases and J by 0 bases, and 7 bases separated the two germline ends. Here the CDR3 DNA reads TGTGCCAGCAGCTTAGCGGGGCAGAGCACAGATACGCAGTATTTT. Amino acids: CASSLAGQSTDTQYF. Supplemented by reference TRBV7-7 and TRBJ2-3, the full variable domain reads GAGVSQSPRYKVTKRGQDVTLRCDPISSHATLYWYQQALGQGPEFLTYFNYEAQPDKSGLPSDRFSAERPEGSISTLTIQRTEQRDSAMYRCASSLAGQSTDTQYFGPGTRLTVL.